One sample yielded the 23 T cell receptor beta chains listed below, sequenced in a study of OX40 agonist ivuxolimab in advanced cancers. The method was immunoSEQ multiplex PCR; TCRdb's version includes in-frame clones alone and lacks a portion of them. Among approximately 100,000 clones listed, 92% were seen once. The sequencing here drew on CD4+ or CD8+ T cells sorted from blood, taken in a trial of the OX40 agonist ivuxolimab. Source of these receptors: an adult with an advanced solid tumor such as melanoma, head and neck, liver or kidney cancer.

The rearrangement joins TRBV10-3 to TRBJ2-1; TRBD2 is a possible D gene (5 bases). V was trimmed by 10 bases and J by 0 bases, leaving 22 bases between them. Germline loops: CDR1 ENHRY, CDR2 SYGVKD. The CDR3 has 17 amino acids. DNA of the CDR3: TGTGCCACCCGACCCTCGGGGAGTCAGAGCTCCTACAATGAGCAGTTCTTC. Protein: CATRPSGSQSSYNEQFF.

CDR3 protein: CASSAAGEGGYTF. The CDR3 nucleotides are TGTGCCAGCAGTGCAGCGGGGGAAGGTGGCTACACCTTC. The chain has TRBV2 and TRBJ1-2; D is perhaps TRBD1 (5 bases). CDR3 length: 13 amino acids. Per germline, CDR1 SNHLY and CDR2 FYNNEI. V dropped 4 bases and J dropped 7 bases, with 13 bases sitting between them.

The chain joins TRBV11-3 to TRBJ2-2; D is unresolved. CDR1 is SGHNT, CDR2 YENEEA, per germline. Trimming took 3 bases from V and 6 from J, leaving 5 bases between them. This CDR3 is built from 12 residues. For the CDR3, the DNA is TGTGCCAGCAGCTTTAACTCCGGGGAGCTGTTTTTT. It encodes CASSFNSGELFF.

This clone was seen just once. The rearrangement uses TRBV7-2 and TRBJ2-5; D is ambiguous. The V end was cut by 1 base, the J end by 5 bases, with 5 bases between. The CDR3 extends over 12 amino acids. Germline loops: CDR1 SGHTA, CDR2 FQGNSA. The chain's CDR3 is CASSLVVETQYF. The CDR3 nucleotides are TGTGCCAGCAGCTTAGTTGTGGAGACCCAGTACTTC.

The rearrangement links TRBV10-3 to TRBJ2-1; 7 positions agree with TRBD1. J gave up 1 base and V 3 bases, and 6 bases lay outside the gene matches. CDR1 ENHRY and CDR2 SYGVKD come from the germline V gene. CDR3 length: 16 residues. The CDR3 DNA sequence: TGTGCCATCAGTGATTCTCGACAGGGATCCTACAATGAGCAGTTCTTC. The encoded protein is CAISDSRQGSYNEQFF.

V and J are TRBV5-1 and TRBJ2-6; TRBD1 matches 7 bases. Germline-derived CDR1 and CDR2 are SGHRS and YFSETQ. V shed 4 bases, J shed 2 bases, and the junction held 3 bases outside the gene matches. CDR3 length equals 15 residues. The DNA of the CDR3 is TGCGCCAGCAGCAGCACAGGGGCTGGGGCCAACGTCCTGACTTTC. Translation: CASSSTGAGANVLTF.

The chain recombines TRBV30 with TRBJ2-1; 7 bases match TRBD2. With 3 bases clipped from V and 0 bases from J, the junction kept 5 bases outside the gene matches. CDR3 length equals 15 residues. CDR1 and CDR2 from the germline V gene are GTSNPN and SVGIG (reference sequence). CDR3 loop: CAWSGTTRSYNEQFF. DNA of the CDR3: TGTGCCTGGAGCGGGACTACCCGCTCCTACAATGAGCAGTTCTTC.

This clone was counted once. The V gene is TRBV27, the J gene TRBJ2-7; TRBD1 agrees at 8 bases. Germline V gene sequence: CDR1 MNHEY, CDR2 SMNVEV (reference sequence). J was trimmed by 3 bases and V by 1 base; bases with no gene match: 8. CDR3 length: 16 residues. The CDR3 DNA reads TGTGCCAGCAGTTTATACCCGGACAGGGTTTACTACGAGCAGTACTTC. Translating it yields CASSLYPDRVYYEQYF.

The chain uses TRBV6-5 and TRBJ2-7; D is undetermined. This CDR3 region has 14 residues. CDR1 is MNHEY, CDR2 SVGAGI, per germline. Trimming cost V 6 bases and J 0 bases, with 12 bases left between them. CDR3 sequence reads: CASSRDVLSYEQYF. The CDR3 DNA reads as TGTGCCAGCAGCCGAGACGTACTCTCCTACGAGCAGTACTTC.

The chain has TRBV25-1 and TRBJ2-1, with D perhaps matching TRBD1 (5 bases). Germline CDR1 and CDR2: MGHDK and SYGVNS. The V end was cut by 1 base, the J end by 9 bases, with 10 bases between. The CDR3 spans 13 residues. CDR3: CASSEFIRGEQFF. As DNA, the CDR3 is TGTGCCAGCAGTGAATTTATAAGGGGTGAGCAGTTCTTC.

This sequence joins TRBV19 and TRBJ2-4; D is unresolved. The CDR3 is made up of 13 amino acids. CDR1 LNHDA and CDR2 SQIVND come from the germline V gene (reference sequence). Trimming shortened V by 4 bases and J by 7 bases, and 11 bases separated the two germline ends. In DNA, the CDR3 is TGTGCCAGTAGTAGCCAGGATTCCAACATTCAGTACTTC. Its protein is CASSSQDSNIQYF. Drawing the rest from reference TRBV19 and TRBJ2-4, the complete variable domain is DGGITQSPKYLFRKEGQNVTLSCEQNLNHDAMYWYRQDPGQGLRLIYYSQIVNDFQKGDIAEGYSVSREKKESFPLTVTSAQKNPTAFYLCASSSQDSNIQYFGAGTRLSVL.

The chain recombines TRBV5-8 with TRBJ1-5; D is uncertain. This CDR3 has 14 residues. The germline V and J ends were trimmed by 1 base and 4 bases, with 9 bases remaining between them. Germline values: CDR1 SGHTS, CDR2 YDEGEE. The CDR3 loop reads CASSLPQRNQPQHF. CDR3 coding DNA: TGTGCCAGCAGCTTGCCGCAGAGGAATCAGCCCCAGCATTTT.

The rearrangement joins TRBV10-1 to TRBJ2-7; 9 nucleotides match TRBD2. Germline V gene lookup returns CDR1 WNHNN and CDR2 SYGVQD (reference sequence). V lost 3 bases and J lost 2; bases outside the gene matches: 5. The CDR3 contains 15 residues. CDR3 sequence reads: CASSDLAGRTYEQYF. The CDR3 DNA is TGCGCCAGCAGTGATCTAGCGGGGCGAACCTACGAGCAGTACTTC.

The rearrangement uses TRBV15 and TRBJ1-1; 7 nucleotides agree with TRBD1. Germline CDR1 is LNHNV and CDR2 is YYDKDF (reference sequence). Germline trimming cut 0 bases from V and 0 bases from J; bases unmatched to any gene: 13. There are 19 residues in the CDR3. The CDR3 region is CATSRDILGAGGMNTEAFF. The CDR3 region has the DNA TGTGCCACCAGCAGAGATATATTGGGTGCAGGGGGAATGAACACTGAAGCTTTCTTT.

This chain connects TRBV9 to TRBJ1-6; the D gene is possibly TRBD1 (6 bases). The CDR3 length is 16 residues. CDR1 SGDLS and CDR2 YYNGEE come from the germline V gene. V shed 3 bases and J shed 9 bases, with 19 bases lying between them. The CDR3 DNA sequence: TGTGCCAGCAGCGAGGTGGCTATGGGGGCCGGTTCACCCCTCCACTTT. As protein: CASSEVAMGAGSPLHF.

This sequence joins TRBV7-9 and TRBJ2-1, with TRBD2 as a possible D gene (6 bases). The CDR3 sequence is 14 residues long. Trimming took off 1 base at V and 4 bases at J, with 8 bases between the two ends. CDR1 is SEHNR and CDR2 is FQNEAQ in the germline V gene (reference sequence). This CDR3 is CASSLGGNYNEQFF. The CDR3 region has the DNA TGTGCCAGCAGCTTAGGCGGGAATTACAATGAGCAGTTCTTC.

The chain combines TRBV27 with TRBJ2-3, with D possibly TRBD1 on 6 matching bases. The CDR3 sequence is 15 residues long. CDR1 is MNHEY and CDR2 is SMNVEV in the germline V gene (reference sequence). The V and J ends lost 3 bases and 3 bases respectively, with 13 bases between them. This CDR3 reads CASSFSRGRTDTQYF. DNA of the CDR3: TGTGCCAGCAGTTTTTCCAGGGGTCGGACAGATACGCAGTATTTT.

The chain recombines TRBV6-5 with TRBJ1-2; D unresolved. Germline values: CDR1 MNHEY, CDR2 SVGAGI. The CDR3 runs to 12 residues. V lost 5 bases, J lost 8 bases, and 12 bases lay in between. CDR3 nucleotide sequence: TGTGCCAGCAGTAAACTCTCTGGGGGCTACACCTTC. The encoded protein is CASSKLSGGYTF.

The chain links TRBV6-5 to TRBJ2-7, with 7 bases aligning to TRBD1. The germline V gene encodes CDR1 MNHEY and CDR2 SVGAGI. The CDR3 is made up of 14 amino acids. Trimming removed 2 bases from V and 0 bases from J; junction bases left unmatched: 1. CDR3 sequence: CASSYGDSSYEQYF. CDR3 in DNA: TGTGCCAGCAGTTACGGGGACAGCTCCTACGAGCAGTACTTC.

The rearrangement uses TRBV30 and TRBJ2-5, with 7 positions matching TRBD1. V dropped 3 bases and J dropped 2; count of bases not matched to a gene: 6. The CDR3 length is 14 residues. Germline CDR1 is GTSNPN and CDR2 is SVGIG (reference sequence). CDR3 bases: TGTGCCTGGAGCAAAGGGACAGCACAAGAGACCCAGTACTTC. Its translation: CAWSKGTAQETQYF.

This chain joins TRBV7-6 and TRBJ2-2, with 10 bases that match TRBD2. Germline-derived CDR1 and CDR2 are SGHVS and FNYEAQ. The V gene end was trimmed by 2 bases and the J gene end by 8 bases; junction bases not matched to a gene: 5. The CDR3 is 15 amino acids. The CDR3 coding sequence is TGTGCCAGCAGCTTAACTAGCGGGGCCTTGGGGGAGCTGTTTTTT. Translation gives CASSLTSGALGELFF. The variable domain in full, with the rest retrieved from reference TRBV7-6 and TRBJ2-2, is GAGVSQSPRYKVTKRGQDVALRCDPISGHVSLYWYRQALGQGPEFLTYFNYEAQQDKSGLPNDRFSAERPEGSISTLTIQRTEQRDSAMYRCASSLTSGALGELFFGEGSRLTVL.

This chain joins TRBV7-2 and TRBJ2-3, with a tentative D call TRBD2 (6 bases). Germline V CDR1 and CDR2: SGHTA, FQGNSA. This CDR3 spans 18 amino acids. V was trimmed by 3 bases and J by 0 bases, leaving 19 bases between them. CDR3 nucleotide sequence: TGTGCCAGCAGCTTTCGCGGAGGGATCACTCGTAGCACAGATACGCAGTATTTT. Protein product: CASSFRGGITRSTDTQYF. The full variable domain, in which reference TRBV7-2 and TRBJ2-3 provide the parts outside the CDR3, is GAGVSQSPSNKVTEKGKDVELRCDPISGHTALYWYRQSLGQGLEFLIYFQGNSAPDKSGLPSDRFSAERTGGSVSTLTIQRTQQEDSAVYLCASSFRGGITRSTDTQYFGPGTRLTVL.

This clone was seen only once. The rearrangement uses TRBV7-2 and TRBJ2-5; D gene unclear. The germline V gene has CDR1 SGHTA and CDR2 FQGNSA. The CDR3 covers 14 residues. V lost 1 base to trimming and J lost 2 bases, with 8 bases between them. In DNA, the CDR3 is TGTGCCAGCAGCTTAGTTCCCAGTCAAGAGACCCAGTACTTC. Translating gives CASSLVPSQETQYF.